The text below deals with one T cell receptor (beta chain). Its antigen is still unknown. ViraFEST used viral peptide pools to expand antigen-specific CD4+ T cells before sequencing. Following an approximately ten-day culture, CD4+ T cells were purified. Each participant received a vaccine that was either BNT162b2 or mRNA-1273, given as two doses. Days 3 and 7 saw half the medium replaced with IL-2 medium. This record comes from a study of vaccination effects on CD4 cells after COVID-19. General study points: Convalescent patients in the study were few, and early post-infection timepoints were absent.

The CDR3 has 17 amino acids. CDR1 is SEHNR, CDR2 FQNEAQ, per germline (reference sequence). V gave up 1 base and J gave up 2 bases; unmatched junction bases: 6. The repertoire was sequenced with immunoSEQ multiplex PCR; TCRdb's copy has only in-frame clones and lacks some. The repertoire includes under 35,000 clones, 65% of them detected once, and approximately 8.9% sits in the top ten. This chain joins TRBV7-9 and TRBJ2-7, with 12 bases that match TRBD2. The starting material was CD4+ T cells from PBMCs cultured with SARS-CoV-2 spike peptides, obtained after COVID-19 vaccination. This clonotype was obtained from a human donor who received a COVID-19 vaccine. The CDR3, as DNA: TGTGCCAGCAGCTTAGATCCCGGACTAGCGGGGACCTACGAGCAGTACTTC. Translation gives CASSLDPGLAGTYEQYF.